This T cell receptor (beta chain) derives from a study of PD-1 blockade in mismatch repair-deficient tumors. On the study more broadly: Patients had 12 mismatch repair-deficient cancer types and were previously treated and progressing. Regarding the study as a whole: Rapid post-treatment expansion, then contraction, generally preceding radiologic response, marked tumor-resident clones.

Every patient had mismatch repair deficiency by PCR or immunohistochemistry. The TCR-sequenced patients were a few responders to pembrolizumab. TCRdb keeps only in-frame clones here, not all; method: immunoSEQ multiplex PCR. Of tens of thousands of clones listed, around 80% were seen once; the top ten hold 5% to 7%. Between the trimmed V and J ends, which lost 5 bases and 0 bases, there was a span of 11 bases. CDR3 size: 15 residues. Germline CDR1 and CDR2: SGHTA and FQGTGA. This clone was counted ten times or more. Its antigen is not identified. The origin of this receptor is an adult with mismatch repair-deficient cancer. This chain uses TRBV7-3 with TRBJ2-1, with D perhaps matching TRBD2 (5 bases). The material sequenced was peripheral blood, taken 44 weeks after starting pembrolizumab. The CDR3, as DNA: TGTGCCAGCAGCCCAAGCGGTATCTCCTACAATGAGCAGTTCTTC. Translation gives CASSPSGISYNEQFF.